A selection of T cell receptor beta chains follows, all from one sample in a study of cytomegalovirus exposure and HLA in healthy donors. Assay used: immunoSEQ multiplex PCR; TCRdb lists only in-frame clones, some missing. The sample lists 150,000 to 200,000 clones, over 75% occurring once. The sequenced material came from PBMCs. These receptors were obtained from a woman in her forties or fifties in good health and CMV-seropositive. Both conserved end residues are trimmed from each CDR3. Fields, in order: V gene, J gene, CDR3 protein.

V gene: TRBV5-1
J gene: TRBJ1-1
CDR3 protein: ASSLASGGGTEAF

V gene: TRBV7-9
J gene: TRBJ2-3
CDR3 protein: ASSYGQAGDTQY

V gene: TRBV5-1
J gene: TRBJ1-2
CDR3 protein: ASSLTGGGHGYT

V gene: TRBV25-1
J gene: TRBJ1-5
CDR3 protein: ASSQTGRNQPQH

V gene: TRBV2
J gene: TRBJ2-2
CDR3 protein: ASSEGRMNTGELF

V gene: TRBV1
J gene: TRBJ1-2
CDR3 protein: TSSPTGKNYGYT

V gene: TRBV7-2
J gene: TRBJ2-2
CDR3 protein: ASSLRDPLAGGYTGELF

V gene: TRBV2
J gene: TRBJ2-1
CDR3 protein: ASGDYLSKQF

V gene: TRBV9
J gene: TRBJ1-1
CDR3 protein: ASSVGTNGQAF

V gene: TRBV19
J gene: TRBJ2-7
CDR3 protein: ASSPTPGLDEQY

V gene: TRBV5-4
J gene: TRBJ1-5
CDR3 protein: ASSFDRDQPQH

V gene: TRBV28
J gene: TRBJ2-7
CDR3 protein: ASSVPGLNSYEQY

V gene: TRBV18
J gene: TRBJ2-2
CDR3 protein: ASSRSTSGHANTGELF

V gene: TRBV4-1
J gene: TRBJ2-1
CDR3 protein: ASSQVSGSGSFNEQF

V gene: TRBV28
J gene: TRBJ1-2
CDR3 protein: ASSLTGSYGYT

V gene: TRBV18
J gene: TRBJ1-1
CDR3 protein: ASSREATEAF

V gene: TRBV13
J gene: TRBJ2-7
CDR3 protein: ASSPRGDREYEQY

V gene: TRBV4-3
J gene: TRBJ1-5
CDR3 protein: ASSQVGAPNQPQH

V gene: TRBV25-1
J gene: TRBJ2-7
CDR3 protein: ASSESGGKRRYEQY

V gene: TRBV9
J gene: TRBJ1-1
CDR3 protein: ASSVATGVGTEAF

V gene: TRBV5-1
J gene: TRBJ2-5
CDR3 protein: ASSPGGFEETQY

V gene: TRBV6-6
J gene: TRBJ2-5
CDR3 protein: ASSYPRDQETQY

V gene: TRBV27
J gene: TRBJ2-4
CDR3 protein: ASGFGGGKNIQY

V gene: TRBV27
J gene: TRBJ1-5
CDR3 protein: ASRRHGAGGNQPQH

V gene: TRBV2
J gene: TRBJ1-5
CDR3 protein: ASSTSGTTNQPQH

V gene: TRBV2
J gene: TRBJ2-7
CDR3 protein: ASSEKRGAQLTYEQY

V gene: TRBV13
J gene: TRBJ1-2
CDR3 protein: ASSVDGDYGYT

V gene: TRBV5-4
J gene: TRBJ2-3
CDR3 protein: ASSLLSGRIADTQY

V gene: TRBV11-2
J gene: TRBJ2-7
CDR3 protein: ASSLIYGQKIDEQY

V gene: TRBV25-1
J gene: TRBJ1-6
CDR3 protein: ASSEGAWNSPLH

V gene: TRBV29-1
J gene: TRBJ2-1
CDR3 protein: SVGSWDRGNEQF

V gene: TRBV7-2
J gene: TRBJ1-2
CDR3 protein: ASSLAGWQGVNYGYT

V gene: TRBV19
J gene: TRBJ1-2
CDR3 protein: ASSDPRAGGSHGYT

V gene: TRBV6-4
J gene: TRBJ2-3
CDR3 protein: ASSALAGGPDTQY

V gene: TRBV2
J gene: TRBJ1-6
CDR3 protein: ASSLETGTNSPLH

V gene: TRBV4-1
J gene: TRBJ1-2
CDR3 protein: ASSQAAGQNYGYT

V gene: TRBV7-2
J gene: TRBJ2-7
CDR3 protein: ASSLRIAGGYEQY

V gene: TRBV7-2
J gene: TRBJ2-7
CDR3 protein: ASSLFSGGSRHEQY

V gene: TRBV6-1
J gene: TRBJ2-5
CDR3 protein: ASSARKAGAVETQY

V gene: TRBV5-4
J gene: TRBJ2-3
CDR3 protein: ASSDSGTSATDTQY

V gene: TRBV27
J gene: TRBJ2-5
CDR3 protein: ASSLSRQGETQY

V gene: TRBV6-1
J gene: TRBJ2-3
CDR3 protein: ASSERQGTDTQY

V gene: TRBV19
J gene: TRBJ2-7
CDR3 protein: ASSNRRYSYEQY

V gene: TRBV2
J gene: TRBJ1-2
CDR3 protein: ASSAWKQGAVGYGYT

V gene: TRBV5-5
J gene: TRBJ1-1
CDR3 protein: ASSRPGQLTEAF

V gene: TRBV19
J gene: TRBJ1-2
CDR3 protein: ASSAHRQGSYGYT

V gene: TRBV5-4
J gene: -
CDR3 protein: ASRKDRGYEQY

V gene: TRBV11-2
J gene: TRBJ2-3
CDR3 protein: ASSLGGYSDTQY

V gene: TRBV21-1
J gene: TRBJ2-7
CDR3 protein: ASLETKGRGCCHYEQY

V gene: TRBV11-2
J gene: TRBJ2-7
CDR3 protein: ASSPLRGSYEQY

V gene: TRBV28
J gene: TRBJ2-7
CDR3 protein: ASSLMTGGLEQY